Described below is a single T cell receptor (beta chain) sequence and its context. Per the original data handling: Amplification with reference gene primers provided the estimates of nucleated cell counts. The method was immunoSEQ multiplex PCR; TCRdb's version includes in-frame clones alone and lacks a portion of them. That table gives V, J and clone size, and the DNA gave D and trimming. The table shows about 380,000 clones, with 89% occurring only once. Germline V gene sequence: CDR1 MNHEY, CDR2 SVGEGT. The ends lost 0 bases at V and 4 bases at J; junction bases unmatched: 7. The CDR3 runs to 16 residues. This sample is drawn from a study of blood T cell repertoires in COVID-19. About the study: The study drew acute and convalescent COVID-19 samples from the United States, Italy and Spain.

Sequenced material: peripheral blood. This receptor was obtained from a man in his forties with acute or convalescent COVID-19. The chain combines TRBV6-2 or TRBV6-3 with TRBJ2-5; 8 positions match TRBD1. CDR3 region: CASSYSRQGLVETQYF. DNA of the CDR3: TGTGCCAGCAGTTACTCGAGACAGGGGCTGGTAGAGACCCAGTACTTC.